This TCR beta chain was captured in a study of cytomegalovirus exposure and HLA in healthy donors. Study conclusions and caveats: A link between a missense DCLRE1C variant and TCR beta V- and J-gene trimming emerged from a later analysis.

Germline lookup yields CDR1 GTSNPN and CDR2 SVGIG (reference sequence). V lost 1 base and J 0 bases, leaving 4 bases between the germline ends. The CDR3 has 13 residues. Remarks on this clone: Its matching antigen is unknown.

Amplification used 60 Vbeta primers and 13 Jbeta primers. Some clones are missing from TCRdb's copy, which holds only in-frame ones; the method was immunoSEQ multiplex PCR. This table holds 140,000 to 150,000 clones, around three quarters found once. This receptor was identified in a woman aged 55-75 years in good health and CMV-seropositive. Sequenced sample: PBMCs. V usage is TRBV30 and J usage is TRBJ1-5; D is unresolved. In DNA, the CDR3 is TGTGCCTGGAGTGACAATAGCAATCAGCCCCAGCATTTT. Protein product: CAWSDNSNQPQHF.